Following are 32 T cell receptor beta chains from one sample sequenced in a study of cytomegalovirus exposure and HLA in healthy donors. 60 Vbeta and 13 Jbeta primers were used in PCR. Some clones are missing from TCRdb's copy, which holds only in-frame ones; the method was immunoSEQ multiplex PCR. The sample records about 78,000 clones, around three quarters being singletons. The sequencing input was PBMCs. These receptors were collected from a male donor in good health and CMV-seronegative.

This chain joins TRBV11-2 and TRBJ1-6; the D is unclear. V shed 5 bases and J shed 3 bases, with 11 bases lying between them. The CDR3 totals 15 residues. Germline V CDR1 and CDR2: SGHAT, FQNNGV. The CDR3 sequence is CASSPMQNYNSPLHF. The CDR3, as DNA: TGTGCCAGCAGCCCCATGCAGAACTATAATTCACCCCTCCACTTT.

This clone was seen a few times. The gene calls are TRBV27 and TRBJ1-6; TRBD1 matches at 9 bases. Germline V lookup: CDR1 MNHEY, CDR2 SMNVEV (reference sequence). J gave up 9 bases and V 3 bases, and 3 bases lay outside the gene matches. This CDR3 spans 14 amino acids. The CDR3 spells CASSFRDRVSPLHF. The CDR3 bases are TGTGCCAGCAGTTTTCGGGACAGGGTTTCACCCCTCCACTTT.

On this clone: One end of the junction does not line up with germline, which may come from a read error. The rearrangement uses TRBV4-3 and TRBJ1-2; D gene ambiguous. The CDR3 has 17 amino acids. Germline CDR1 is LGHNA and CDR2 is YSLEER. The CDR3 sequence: CASSQDLRGRGNYGYPF. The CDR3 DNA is TGCGCCAGCAGCCAAGATTTAAGAGGGAGAGGGAACTATGGCTACCCCTTC.

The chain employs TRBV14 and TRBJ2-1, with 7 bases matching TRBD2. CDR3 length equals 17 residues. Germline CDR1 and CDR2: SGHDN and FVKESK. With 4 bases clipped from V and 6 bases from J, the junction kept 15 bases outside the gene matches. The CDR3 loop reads CASSPSRGRGIGNEQFF. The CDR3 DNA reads TGTGCCAGCAGCCCTTCCCGGGGGAGGGGAATCGGCAATGAGCAGTTCTTC.

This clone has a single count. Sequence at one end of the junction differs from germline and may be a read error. This chain's CDR3 is CSSSSPSVRAYGYTF. CDR3 DNA: TGTTCCAGCAGCTCTCCCTCCGTGAGGGCCTATGGCTACACCTTC. The chain joins TRBV7-9 to TRBJ1-2; no reliable D call. The length of the CDR3 is 15 residues. Germline V gene sequence: CDR1 SEHNR, CDR2 FQNEAQ (reference sequence). The variable domain in full, completed from reference TRBV7-9 and TRBJ1-2, reads DTGVSQNPRHKITKRGQNVTFRCDPISEHNRLYWYRQTLGQGPEFLTYFQNEAQLEKSRLLSDRFSAERPKGSFSTLEIQRTEQGDSAMYLCSSSSPSVRAYGYTFGSGTRLTVV.

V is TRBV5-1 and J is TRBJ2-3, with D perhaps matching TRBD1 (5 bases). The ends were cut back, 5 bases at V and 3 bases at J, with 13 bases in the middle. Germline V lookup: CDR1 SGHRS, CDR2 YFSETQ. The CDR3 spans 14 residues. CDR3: CASRSRVGTDTQYF. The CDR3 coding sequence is TGCGCCAGCAGGAGCAGGGTAGGGACAGATACGCAGTATTTT.

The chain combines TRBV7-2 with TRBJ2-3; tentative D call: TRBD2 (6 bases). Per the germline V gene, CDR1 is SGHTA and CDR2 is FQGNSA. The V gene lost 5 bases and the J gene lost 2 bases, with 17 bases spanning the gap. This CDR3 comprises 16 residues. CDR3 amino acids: CASSKHGGFDTDTQYF. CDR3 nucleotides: TGTGCCAGCAGCAAACATGGGGGGTTCGACACAGATACGCAGTATTTT. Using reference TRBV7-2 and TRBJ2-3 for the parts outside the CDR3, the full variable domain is GAGVSQSPSNKVTEKGKDVELRCDPISGHTALYWYRQSLGQGLEFLIYFQGNSAPDKSGLPSDRFSAERTGGSVSTLTIQRTQQEDSAVYLCASSKHGGFDTDTQYFGPGTRLTVL.

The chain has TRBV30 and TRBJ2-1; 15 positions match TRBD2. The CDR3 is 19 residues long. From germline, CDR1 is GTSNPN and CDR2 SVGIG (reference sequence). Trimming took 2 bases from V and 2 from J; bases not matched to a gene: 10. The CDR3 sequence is CAWSRGGLAGGPPYNEQFF. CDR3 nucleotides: TGTGCCTGGAGTCGTGGGGGACTAGCGGGAGGCCCACCCTACAATGAGCAGTTCTTC.

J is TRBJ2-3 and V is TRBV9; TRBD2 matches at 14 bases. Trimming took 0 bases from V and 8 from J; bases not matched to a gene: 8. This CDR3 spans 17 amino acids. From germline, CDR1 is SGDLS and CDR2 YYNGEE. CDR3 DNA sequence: TGTGCCAGCAGCGTAGACCCCGGGACTAGCGGGAGAGGTACGCAGTATTTT. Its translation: CASSVDPGTSGRGTQYF.

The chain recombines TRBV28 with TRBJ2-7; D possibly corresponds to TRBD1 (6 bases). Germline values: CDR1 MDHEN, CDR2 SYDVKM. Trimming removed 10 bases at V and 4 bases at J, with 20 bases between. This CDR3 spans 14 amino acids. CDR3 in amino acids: CATHLRQEKYEQYF. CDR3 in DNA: TGTGCCACCCACCTAAGACAGGAGAAATACGAGCAGTACTTC.

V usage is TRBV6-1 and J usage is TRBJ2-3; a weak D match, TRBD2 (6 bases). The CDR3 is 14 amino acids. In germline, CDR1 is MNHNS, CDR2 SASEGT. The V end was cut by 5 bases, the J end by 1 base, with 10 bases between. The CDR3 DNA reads TGTGCCAGCAGTTCTCCGGGGGGCACAGATACGCAGTATTTT. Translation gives CASSSPGGTDTQYF.

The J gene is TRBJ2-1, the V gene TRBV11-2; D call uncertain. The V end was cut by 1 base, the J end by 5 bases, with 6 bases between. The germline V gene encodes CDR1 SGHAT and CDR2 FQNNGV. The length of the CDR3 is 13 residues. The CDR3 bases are TGTGCCAGCAGCTTAGGGGCCAACAATGAGCAGTTCTTC. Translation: CASSLGANNEQFF.

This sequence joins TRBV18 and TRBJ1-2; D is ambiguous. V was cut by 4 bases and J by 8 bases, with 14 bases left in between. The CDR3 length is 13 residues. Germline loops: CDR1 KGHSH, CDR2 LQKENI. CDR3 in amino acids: CASSQDPGYGYTF. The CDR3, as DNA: TGTGCCAGCTCACAGGACCCGGGGTACGGCTACACCTTC. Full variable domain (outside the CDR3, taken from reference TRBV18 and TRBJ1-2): NAGVMQNPRHLVRRRGQEARLRCSPMKGHSHVYWYRQLPEEGLKFMVYLQKENIIDESGMPKERFSAEFPKEGPSILRIQQVVRGDSAAYFCASSQDPGYGYTFGSGTRLTVV.

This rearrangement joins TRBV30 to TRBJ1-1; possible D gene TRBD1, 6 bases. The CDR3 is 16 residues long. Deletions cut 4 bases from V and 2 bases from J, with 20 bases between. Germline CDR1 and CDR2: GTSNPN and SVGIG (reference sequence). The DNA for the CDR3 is TGTGCCTGGAATCGTCTAGGGGACACATCAAACACTGAAGCTTTCTTT. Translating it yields CAWNRLGDTSNTEAFF.

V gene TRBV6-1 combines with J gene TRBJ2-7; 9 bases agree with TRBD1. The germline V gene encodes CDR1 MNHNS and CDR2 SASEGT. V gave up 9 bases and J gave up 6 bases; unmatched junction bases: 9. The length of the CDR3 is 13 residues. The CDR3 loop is CASNRDRVGEQYF. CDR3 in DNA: TGTGCCAGTAACCGGGACAGGGTAGGCGAGCAGTACTTC.

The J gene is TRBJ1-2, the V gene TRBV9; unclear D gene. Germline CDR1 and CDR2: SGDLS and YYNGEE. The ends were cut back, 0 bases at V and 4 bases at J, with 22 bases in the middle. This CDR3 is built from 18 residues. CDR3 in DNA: TGTGCCAGCAGCGTAGCCCTCACGTCCGGGAACGGACCCTATGGCTACACCTTC. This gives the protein CASSVALTSGNGPYGYTF.

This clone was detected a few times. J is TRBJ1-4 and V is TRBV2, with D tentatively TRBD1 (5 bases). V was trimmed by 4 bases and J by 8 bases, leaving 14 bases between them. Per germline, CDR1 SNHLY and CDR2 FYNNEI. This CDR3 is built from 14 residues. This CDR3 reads CASSARIKGEKLFF. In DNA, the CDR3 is TGTGCCAGCAGTGCTCGGATAAAGGGGGAAAAACTGTTTTTT.

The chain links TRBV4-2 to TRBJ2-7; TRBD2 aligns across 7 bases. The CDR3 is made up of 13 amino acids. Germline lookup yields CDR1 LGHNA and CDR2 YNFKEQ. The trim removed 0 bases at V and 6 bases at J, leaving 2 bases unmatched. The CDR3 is CASSQEAGCEQYF. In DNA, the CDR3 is TGTGCCAGCAGCCAAGAAGCGGGGTGCGAGCAGTACTTC.

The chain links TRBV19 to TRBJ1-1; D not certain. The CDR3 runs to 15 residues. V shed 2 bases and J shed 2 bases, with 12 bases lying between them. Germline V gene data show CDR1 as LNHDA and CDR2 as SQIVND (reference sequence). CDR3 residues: CASSISAVTNTEAFF. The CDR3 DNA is TGTGCCAGTAGTATATCAGCGGTCACAAACACTGAAGCTTTCTTT.

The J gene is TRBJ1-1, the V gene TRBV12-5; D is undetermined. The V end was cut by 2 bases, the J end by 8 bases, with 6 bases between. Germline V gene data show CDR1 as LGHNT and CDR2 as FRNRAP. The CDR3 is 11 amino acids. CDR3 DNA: TGTGCTAGTGGTTTGCCCCGGGAAGCTTTCTTT. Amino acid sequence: CASGLPREAFF.

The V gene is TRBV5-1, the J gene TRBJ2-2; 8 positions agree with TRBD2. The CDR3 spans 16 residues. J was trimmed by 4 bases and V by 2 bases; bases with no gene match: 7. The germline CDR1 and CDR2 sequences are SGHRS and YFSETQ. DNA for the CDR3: TGCGCCAGCAGCTTAACAGCGGGGGATCGCACCGGGGAGCTGTTTTTT. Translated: CASSLTAGDRTGELFF.

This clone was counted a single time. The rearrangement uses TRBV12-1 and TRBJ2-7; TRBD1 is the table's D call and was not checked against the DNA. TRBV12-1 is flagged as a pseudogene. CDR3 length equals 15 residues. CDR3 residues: CASSSRTGFSYEQYF. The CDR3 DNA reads TGTGCCAGCAGCTCCAGAACAGGATTCTCCTACGAGCAGTACTTC.

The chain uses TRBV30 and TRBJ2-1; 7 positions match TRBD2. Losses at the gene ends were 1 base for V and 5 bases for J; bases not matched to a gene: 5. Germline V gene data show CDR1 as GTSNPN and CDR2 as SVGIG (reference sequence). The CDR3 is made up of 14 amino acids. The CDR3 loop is CAWSGGLGDNEQFF. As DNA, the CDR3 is TGTGCCTGGAGTGGTGGACTAGGTGACAATGAGCAGTTCTTC.

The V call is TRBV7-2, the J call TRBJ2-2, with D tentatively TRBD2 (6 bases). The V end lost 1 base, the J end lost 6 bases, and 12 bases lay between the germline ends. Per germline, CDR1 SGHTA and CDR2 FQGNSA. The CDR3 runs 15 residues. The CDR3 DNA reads TGTGCCAGCAGCTTAGACAGGAGGGCCGCCGGGGAGCTGTTTTTT. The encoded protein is CASSLDRRAAGELFF. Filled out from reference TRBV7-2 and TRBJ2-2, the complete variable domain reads GAGVSQSPSNKVTEKGKDVELRCDPISGHTALYWYRQSLGQGLEFLIYFQGNSAPDKSGLPSDRFSAERTGGSVSTLTIQRTQQEDSAVYLCASSLDRRAAGELFFGEGSRLTVL.

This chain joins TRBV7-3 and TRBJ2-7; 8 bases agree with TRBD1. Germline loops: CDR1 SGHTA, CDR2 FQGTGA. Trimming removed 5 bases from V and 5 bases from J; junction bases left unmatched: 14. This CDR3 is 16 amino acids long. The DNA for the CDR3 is TGTGCCAGCAGCGACGTTATAGGGACAGGTATCCACGAGCAGTACTTC. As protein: CASSDVIGTGIHEQYF. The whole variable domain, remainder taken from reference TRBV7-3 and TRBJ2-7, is GAGVSQTPSNKVTEKGKYVELRCDPISGHTALYWYRQSLGQGPEFLIYFQGTGAADDSGLPNDRFFAVRPEGSVSTLKIQRTERGDSAVYLCASSDVIGTGIHEQYFGPGTRLTVT.

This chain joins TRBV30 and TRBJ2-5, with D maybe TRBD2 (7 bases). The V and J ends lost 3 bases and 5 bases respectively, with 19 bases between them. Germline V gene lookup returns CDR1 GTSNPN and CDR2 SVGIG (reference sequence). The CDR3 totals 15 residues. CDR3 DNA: TGTGCCTGGAGGGGGGGCGGCGGGAGCGTGGAGACCCAGTACTTC. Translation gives CAWRGGGGSVETQYF.

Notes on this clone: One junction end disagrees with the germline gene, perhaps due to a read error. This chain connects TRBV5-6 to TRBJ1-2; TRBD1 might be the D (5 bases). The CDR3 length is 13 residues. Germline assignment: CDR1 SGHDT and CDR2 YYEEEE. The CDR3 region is CASSLNRPQGYPF. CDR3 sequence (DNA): TGTGCCAGCAGCTTGAATCGACCCCAGGGCTACCCCTTC. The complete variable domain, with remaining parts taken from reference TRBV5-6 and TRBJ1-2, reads DAGVTQSPTHLIKTRGQQVTLRCSPKSGHDTVSWYQQALGQGPQFIFQYYEEEERQRGNFPDRFSGHQFPNYSSELNVNALLLGDSALYLCASSLNRPQGYPFGSGTRLTVV.

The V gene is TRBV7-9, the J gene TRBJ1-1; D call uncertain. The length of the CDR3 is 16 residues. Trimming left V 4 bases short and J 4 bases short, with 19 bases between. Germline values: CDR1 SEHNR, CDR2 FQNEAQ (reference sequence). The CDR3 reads CASSSRPHLGSTEAFF. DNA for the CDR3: TGTGCCAGCAGCTCCCGACCCCACCTAGGGAGCACTGAAGCTTTCTTT.

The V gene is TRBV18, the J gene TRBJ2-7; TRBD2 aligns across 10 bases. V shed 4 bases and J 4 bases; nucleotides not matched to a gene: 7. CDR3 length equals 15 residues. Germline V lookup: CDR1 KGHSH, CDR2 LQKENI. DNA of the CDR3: TGTGCCAGCTCACAAGGGCTAGCGGGGGTATACGAGCAGTACTTC. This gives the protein CASSQGLAGVYEQYF.

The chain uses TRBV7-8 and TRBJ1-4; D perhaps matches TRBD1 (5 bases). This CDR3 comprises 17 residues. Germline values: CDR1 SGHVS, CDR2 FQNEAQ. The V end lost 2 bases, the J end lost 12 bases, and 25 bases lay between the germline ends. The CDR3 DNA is TGTGCCAGCAGCTTAACTGCTGTAGTCGGGGGTAGGGGAGAACTGTTTTTT. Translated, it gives CASSLTAVVGGRGELFF.

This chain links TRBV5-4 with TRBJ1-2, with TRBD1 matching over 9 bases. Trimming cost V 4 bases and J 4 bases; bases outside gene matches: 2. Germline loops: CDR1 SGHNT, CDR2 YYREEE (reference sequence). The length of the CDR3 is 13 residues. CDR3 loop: CASSPDRGYGYTF. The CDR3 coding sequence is TGTGCCAGCAGCCCGGACAGGGGCTATGGCTACACCTTC. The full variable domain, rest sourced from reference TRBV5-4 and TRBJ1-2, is ETGVTQSPTHLIKTRGQQVTLRCSSQSGHNTVSWYQQALGQGPQFIFQYYREEENGRGNFPPRFSGLQFPNYSSELNVNALELDDSALYLCASSPDRGYGYTFGSGTRLTVV.

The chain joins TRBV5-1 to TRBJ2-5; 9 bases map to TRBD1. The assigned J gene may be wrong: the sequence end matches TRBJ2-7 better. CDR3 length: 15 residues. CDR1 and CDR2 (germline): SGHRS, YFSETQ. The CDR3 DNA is TGCGCCAGCAGCGTCCGGGACAGGGAACCCTACGAGCAGTACTTC. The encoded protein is CASSVRDREPYEQYF.